The 24 T cell receptor beta chains below were found in one sample sequenced in a study of cytomegalovirus exposure and HLA in healthy donors. The primer mix had 60 Vbeta and 13 Jbeta primers. Only in-frame clones appear in the TCRdb table, and some are missing; sequencing was by immunoSEQ multiplex PCR. The sample shows about 190,000 clones, roughly 77% of them seen only once. Sequencing used PBMCs. The receptor set was obtained from a woman aged 25 to 39 in good health and CMV-seropositive.

In its sample, this clone was seen a few times. The rearrangement links TRBV28 to TRBJ2-1, with 11 bases identical to TRBD2. Trimming cost V 3 bases and J 5 bases; bases outside gene matches: 6. The CDR3 loop spans 16 amino acids. In germline, CDR1 is MDHEN, CDR2 SYDVKM. DNA for the CDR3: TGTGCCAGCAGTTTTTCTAGCGGGAGGTCAAACAATGAGCAGTTCTTC. Amino acids: CASSFSSGRSNNEQFF.

The J gene is TRBJ2-3, the V gene TRBV7-6, with D uncertain. V lost 3 bases and J lost 4, with 8 bases in between. There are 13 residues in the CDR3. Germline CDR1 SGHVS, CDR2 FNYEAQ. The CDR3: CASSLLAADTQYF. As DNA, the CDR3 is TGTGCCAGCAGCTTGTTAGCTGCAGATACGCAGTATTTT.

The chain recombines TRBV2 with TRBJ2-7; 10 nucleotides align to TRBD1. The trim removed 9 bases at V and 6 bases at J, leaving 8 bases unmatched. Germline V gene lookup returns CDR1 SNHLY and CDR2 FYNNEI. The CDR3 sequence is 13 residues long. CDR3 amino acids: CASPGTGAREQYF. In nucleotides, the CDR3 is TGTGCCAGTCCCGGGACAGGGGCTCGCGAGCAGTACTTC.

The rearrangement links TRBV5-1 to TRBJ2-1; 8 nucleotides line up with TRBD2. The germline CDR1 and CDR2 sequences are SGHRS and YFSETQ. Trimming removed 0 bases from V and 0 bases from J; junction bases left unmatched: 2. This CDR3 is 16 amino acids long. The CDR3 sequence is CASSLVAGGSYNEQFF. CDR3 DNA sequence: TGCGCCAGCAGCTTGGTTGCGGGGGGCTCCTACAATGAGCAGTTCTTC.

A few counts support this clone. The J gene is TRBJ1-5, the V gene TRBV10-3; unclear D gene. Germline V gene data show CDR1 as ENHRY and CDR2 as SYGVKD. This CDR3 has 12 amino acids. Trimming took off 3 bases at V and 6 bases at J, with 6 bases between the two ends. CDR3 sequence: CAISEHSQPQHF. The CDR3 DNA reads as TGTGCCATCAGTGAACACAGTCAGCCCCAGCATTTT.

In regard to this clone: A read error may account for a junction end that differs from germline. This rearrangement joins TRBV7-9 to TRBJ2-7; TRBD2 might be the D (5 bases). Germline CDR1 and CDR2: SEHNR and FQNEAQ (reference sequence). There are 13 residues in the CDR3. The CDR3 reads CSSSPGSPYEQYF. The CDR3 DNA reads as TGTTCCAGCAGCCCGGGGAGTCCCTACGAGCAGTACTTC.

As DNA, the CDR3 is TGTGCCAGCGCCTACGCTACTAGCGTAAACAATGAGCAGTTCTTC. Its translation: CASAYATSVNNEQFF. This chain uses TRBV9 with TRBJ2-1; 7 nucleotides line up with TRBD2. With V trimmed by 7 bases and J by 5 bases, 12 bases remained unmatched. CDR3 size: 15 residues. CDR1 and CDR2 from the germline V gene are SGDLS and YYNGEE.

Concerning this clone itself: A clone one base away is much larger, so this may be a read error. J is TRBJ2-5 and V is TRBV2; a weak D match, TRBD2 (6 bases). The J call may be in error: the DNA end matches TRBJ2-7 better. Per germline, CDR1 SNHLY and CDR2 FYNNEI. The CDR3 totals 15 residues. The DNA of the CDR3 is TGTGCCAGCAGCGTATTGGGAGGAGGGCCCTACGAGCAGTACTTC. It translates to CASSVLGGGPYEQYF.

The chain combines TRBV10-2 with TRBJ2-7; possible D gene TRBD2, 5 bases. Germline V gene data show CDR1 as WSHSY and CDR2 as SAAADI. This CDR3 region has 15 residues. With 1 base removed from V and 4 bases from J, the gap between germline ends came to 14 bases. As DNA, the CDR3 is TGCGCCAGCAGTGAGTTGGAGGTCCCTAGGTACGAGCAGTACTTC. Translating it yields CASSELEVPRYEQYF.

The chain carries TRBV5-5 and TRBJ2-1; 7 bases match TRBD1. This CDR3 spans 14 amino acids. Germline assignment: CDR1 SGHKS and CDR2 YYEKEE (reference sequence). Trimming at V came to 4 bases and at J to 6 bases, leaving 7 bases not matched to a gene. Written as DNA, the CDR3 is TGTGCCAGCAGCACAACTACAGGGGCCAATGAGCAGTTCTTC. This codes for CASSTTTGANEQFF.

V is TRBV7-6 and J is TRBJ2-7, with 8 bases lining up with TRBD2. The germline gives CDR1 SGHVS, CDR2 FNYEAQ. CDR3 size: 15 residues. Germline trimming cut 8 bases from V and 3 bases from J; bases unmatched to any gene: 12. The CDR3 region has the DNA TGTGCCAGCGGGGGGGGTAGCGGGGCTCTCTACGAGCAGTACTTC. It specifies CASGGGSGALYEQYF.

This chain links TRBV6-5 with TRBJ1-1, with D possibly TRBD1 on 5 matching bases. Trimming stripped 0 bases from V and 6 bases from J, with 17 bases between. The CDR3 covers 16 residues. Germline V lookup: CDR1 MNHEY, CDR2 SVGAGI. In DNA form, the CDR3 reads TGTGCCAGCAGTTACTCGATTCCGCAGGGAGGCCCTGAAGCTTTCTTT. Its translation: CASSYSIPQGGPEAFF.

This clone was seen a single time. V gene TRBV5-4 combines with J gene TRBJ2-1, with D perhaps TRBD1 (6 bases). With 4 bases removed from V and 0 bases from J, the gap between germline ends came to 20 bases. This CDR3 spans 18 amino acids. The germline V gene encodes CDR1 SGHNT and CDR2 YYREEE (reference sequence). The chain's CDR3 is CASSQGPTSLDSYNEQFF. The CDR3 DNA is TGTGCCAGCAGCCAGGGGCCGACCTCCCTTGACTCCTACAATGAGCAGTTCTTC.

The chain combines TRBV6-5 with TRBJ1-6; TRBD1 is a possible D gene (5 bases). CDR3 length: 16 amino acids. V was shortened by 4 bases and J by 10 bases, with 20 bases between the two germline ends. CDR1 MNHEY and CDR2 SVGAGI come from the germline V gene. CDR3 DNA: TGTGCCAGCAGTTTCTCAACAGGCCTTGGGGGGTCACCCCTCCACTTT. Its protein is CASSFSTGLGGSPLHF.

The V and J genes are TRBV4-1 and TRBJ2-7; 7 bases are shared with TRBD1. The CDR3 has 15 residues. The V and J ends lost 1 base and 3 bases, in that order; junction bases with no gene match: 6. Germline lookup yields CDR1 MGHRA and CDR2 YSYEKL. The DNA for the CDR3 is TGCGCCAGCAGCCAAGGAGAAGGGGGCTACTACGAGCAGTACTTC. Protein sequence: CASSQGEGGYYEQYF.

The chain carries TRBV18 and TRBJ1-2; D is unclear. The CDR3 is made up of 12 amino acids. In germline, CDR1 is KGHSH, CDR2 LQKENI. V was cut by 5 bases and J by 6 bases, with 10 bases left in between. The CDR3 DNA is TGTGCCAGCTCAACGTTCGGGGATGGCTACACCTTC. It is translated as CASSTFGDGYTF.

V is TRBV5-6 and J is TRBJ1-4; 10 bases match TRBD1. CDR3 length: 16 amino acids. Germline CDR1 and CDR2: SGHDT and YYEEEE. V was clipped by 1 base and J by 5 bases; unmatched bases: 5. Written as DNA, the CDR3 is TGTGCCAGCAGCTTGTTCGGACAGGGGGGGAATGAAAAACTGTTTTTT. Protein sequence: CASSLFGQGGNEKLFF.

This rearrangement joins TRBV28 to TRBJ2-7; D is uncertain. Germline-derived CDR1 and CDR2 are MDHEN and SYDVKM. Trimming cost V 8 bases and J 2 bases, with 10 bases left between them. This CDR3 contains 12 residues. The CDR3 here is CASGQPTYEQYF. The CDR3 DNA sequence: TGTGCCAGCGGGCAGCCGACCTACGAGCAGTACTTC.

The chain couples TRBV5-1 to TRBJ2-2, with a tentative D call TRBD1 (5 bases). V was pared by 0 bases and J by 6 bases, with 15 bases between. The CDR3 spans 16 residues. Germline V gene lookup returns CDR1 SGHRS and CDR2 YFSETQ. The CDR3 is CASSLGQWGGAGELFF. CDR3 nucleotides: TGCGCCAGCAGCTTGGGACAGTGGGGCGGAGCCGGGGAGCTGTTTTTT.

This clone came up a few times. V gene TRBV2 combines with J gene TRBJ1-1; 9 bases agree with TRBD1. Germline CDR1 SNHLY, CDR2 FYNNEI. The J segment lost 2 bases and the V segment lost 10 bases, leaving 5 bases of the junction unmatched. The CDR3 runs 13 residues. CDR3 DNA sequence: TGTGCCACTTCGACAGGGGGAAACACTGAAGCTTTCTTT. It codes for CATSTGGNTEAFF.

This chain uses TRBV5-4 with TRBJ1-5; D gene ambiguous. The CDR3 length is 15 residues. The germline V gene has CDR1 SGHNT and CDR2 YYREEE (reference sequence). V lost 4 bases, J lost 7 bases, and 18 bases lay in between. CDR3 residues: CASSRRGGEEQPQHF. Here the CDR3 DNA reads TGTGCCAGCAGCCGGAGAGGTGGTGAAGAACAGCCCCAGCATTTT.

Note on this clone: Within the sample, other DNA sequences also encode this same CDR3. The chain joins TRBV5-1 to TRBJ1-5; D possibly corresponds to TRBD1 (5 bases). This CDR3 comprises 15 residues. Germline-derived CDR1 and CDR2 are SGHRS and YFSETQ. Trimming left V 0 bases short and J 4 bases short, with 11 bases between. The CDR3 nucleotides read TGCGCCAGCAGCTTGGGGCAGGGTGGGAATCAGCCCCAGCATTTT. This sequence encodes CASSLGQGGNQPQHF.

The chain links TRBV7-2 to TRBJ1-5; 9 nucleotides agree with TRBD1. Germline assignment: CDR1 SGHTA and CDR2 FQGNSA. The V gene end was trimmed by 5 bases and the J gene end by 6 bases; junction bases not matched to a gene: 5. The CDR3 is 14 amino acids. CDR3 nucleotide sequence: TGTGCCAGCAGCCGGGACAGGGAGGGTCAGCCCCAGCATTTT. Its translation is CASSRDREGQPQHF. The whole variable domain, filled in from reference TRBV7-2 and TRBJ1-5, reads GAGVSQSPSNKVTEKGKDVELRCDPISGHTALYWYRQSLGQGLEFLIYFQGNSAPDKSGLPSDRFSAERTGGSVSTLTIQRTQQEDSAVYLCASSRDREGQPQHFGDGTRLSIL.

This clone was detected only once. The chain combines TRBV5-1 with TRBJ2-1; D is ambiguous. Per germline, CDR1 SGHRS and CDR2 YFSETQ. The CDR3 is 12 amino acids. The V and J ends lost 1 base and 9 bases respectively, with 8 bases between them. CDR3 loop: CASSLPGGEQFF. CDR3 nucleotide sequence: TGCGCCAGCAGCTTGCCAGGTGGTGAGCAGTTCTTC.